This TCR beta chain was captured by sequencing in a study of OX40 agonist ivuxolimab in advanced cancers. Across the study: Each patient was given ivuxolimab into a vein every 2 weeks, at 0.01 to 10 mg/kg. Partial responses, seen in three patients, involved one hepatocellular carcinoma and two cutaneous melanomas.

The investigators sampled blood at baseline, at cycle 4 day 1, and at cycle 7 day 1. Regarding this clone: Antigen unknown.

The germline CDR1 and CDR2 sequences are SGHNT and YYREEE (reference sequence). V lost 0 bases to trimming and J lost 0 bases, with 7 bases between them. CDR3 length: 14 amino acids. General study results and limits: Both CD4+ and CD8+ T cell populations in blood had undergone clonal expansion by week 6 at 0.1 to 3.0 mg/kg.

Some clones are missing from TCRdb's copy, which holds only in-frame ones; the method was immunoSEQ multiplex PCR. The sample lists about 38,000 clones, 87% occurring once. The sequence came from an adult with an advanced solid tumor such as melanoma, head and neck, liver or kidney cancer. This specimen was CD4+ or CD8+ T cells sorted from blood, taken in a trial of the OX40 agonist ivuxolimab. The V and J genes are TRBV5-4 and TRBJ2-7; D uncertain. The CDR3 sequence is CASSLEVFSYEQYF. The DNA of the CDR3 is TGTGCCAGCAGCTTGGAGGTTTTCTCCTACGAGCAGTACTTC.